This TCR beta chain was identified in a study of T cells in Graves' hyperthyroidism and ophthalmopathy. This clonotype was observed many times. V was pared by 3 bases and J by 6 bases, with 11 bases of the junction left unmatched. This CDR3 is built from 16 residues. CDR1 MNHEY and CDR2 SMNVEV come from the germline V gene (reference sequence). The source material, RNA transcripts, was used to amplify TCR beta CDR3 regions. First-round RT-PCR with HTBI primers amplified the TCR CDR3 region. TCRdb reprocessed the multiplex PCR reads with MiXCR, giving one entry per CDR3 protein. Here the sample spans fewer than 700,000 distinct CDR3 sequences, 15% to 20% being singletons.

The V and J genes are TRBV27 and TRBJ2-7; 10 nucleotides line up with TRBD2. Sequenced material: blood. The TCR sequence derives from a woman aged 18-29 years with Graves' ophthalmopathy. The CDR3 spells CASSFLGSGRFREQYF. The CDR3 DNA follows: TGTGCCAGCAGTTTTTTGGGTAGCGGGAGGTTCCGCGAGCAGTACTTC.